What follows are 32 T cell receptor beta chains derived from one specimen sequenced in a study of cytomegalovirus exposure and HLA in healthy donors. The PCR contained 60 Vbeta and 13 Jbeta primers. Libraries were prepared by immunoSEQ multiplex PCR; TCRdb keeps only in-frame clonotypes and omits some of them. The table has 90,000 to 150,000 clones, roughly 80% seen once; the top ten hold 3% to 4%. Sequencing was carried out using PBMCs. All receptors come from a woman between 25 and 40 years old in good health and CMV-seropositive.

V is TRBV21-1 and J is TRBJ2-5; TRBD2 is the table's D call and was not checked against the DNA. TRBV21-1 is a documented pseudogene. The CDR3 loop spans 15 amino acids. CDR3 in DNA: TGTGCCAGCAGCATTCTAGCGGGGTTACAAGAGACCCAGTACTTC. It translates to CASSILAGLQETQYF.

This clone ranks as medium-sized. V gene TRBV4-3 combines with J gene TRBJ1-6; TRBD1 aligns across 7 bases. CDR1 LGHNA and CDR2 YSLEER come from the germline V gene. The CDR3 runs to 17 residues. V shed 2 bases, J shed 1 base, and the junction held 5 bases outside the gene matches. The CDR3 sequence is CASSQTGDRSYNSPLHF. The DNA of the CDR3 is TGCGCCAGCAGCCAAACAGGGGACCGGTCCTATAATTCACCCCTCCACTTT.

The chain is built from TRBV7-2 and TRBJ2-5; TRBD2 matches 7 bases. With V trimmed by 5 bases and J by 2 bases, 8 bases remained unmatched. The CDR3 consists of 15 residues. CDR1 SGHTA and CDR2 FQGNSA come from the germline V gene. The CDR3 DNA reads as TGTGCCAGCAGCACGAATCGGGGGGTGCAAGAGACCCAGTACTTC. Residues: CASSTNRGVQETQYF. Full variable domain (rest looked up from reference TRBV7-2 and TRBJ2-5): GAGVSQSPSNKVTEKGKDVELRCDPISGHTALYWYRQSLGQGLEFLIYFQGNSAPDKSGLPSDRFSAERTGGSVSTLTIQRTQQEDSAVYLCASSTNRGVQETQYFGPGTRLLVL.

The chain joins TRBV7-2 to TRBJ2-1; a weak D match, TRBD2 (7 bases). This CDR3 region has 12 residues. Germline V gives CDR1 SGHTA, CDR2 FQGNSA. V dropped 5 bases and J dropped 8 bases, with 10 bases sitting between them. The chain's CDR3 is CASSKGGDEQFF. CDR3 nucleotide sequence: TGTGCCAGCAGCAAGGGGGGGGATGAGCAGTTCTTC.

V gene TRBV29-1 combines with J gene TRBJ1-5; 7 bases map to TRBD1. This CDR3 has 13 amino acids. From germline, CDR1 is SQVTM and CDR2 ANQGSEA. V gave up 6 bases and J gave up 3 bases; unmatched junction bases: 5. Written as DNA, the CDR3 is TGCAGCGTCCGGGACAGCTACAATCAGCCCCAGCATTTT. Amino acids: CSVRDSYNQPQHF.

This chain uses TRBV2 with TRBJ2-7; 9 bases fit TRBD2. Germline assignment: CDR1 SNHLY and CDR2 FYNNEI. The CDR3 loop spans 14 amino acids. The trim removed 6 bases at V and 2 bases at J, leaving 5 bases unmatched. CDR3 sequence: CASRRGGGTYEQYF. The CDR3 DNA reads as TGTGCCAGCAGGCGCGGGGGGGGAACCTACGAGCAGTACTTC.

V and J are TRBV7-2 and TRBJ1-6; 9 bases agree with TRBD1. Trimming took 5 bases from V and 8 from J; bases not matched to a gene: 4. CDR1 is SGHTA and CDR2 is FQGNSA in the germline V gene. This CDR3 comprises 14 residues. CDR3 residues: CASSNRGRDSPLHF. For the CDR3, the DNA is TGTGCCAGCAGCAACAGGGGGCGAGATTCACCCCTCCACTTT. Full variable domain (missing parts from reference TRBV7-2 and TRBJ1-6): GAGVSQSPSNKVTEKGKDVELRCDPISGHTALYWYRQSLGQGLEFLIYFQGNSAPDKSGLPSDRFSAERTGGSVSTLTIQRTQQEDSAVYLCASSNRGRDSPLHFGNGTRLTVT.

The V call is TRBV2, the J call TRBJ2-3; perhaps TRBD2 as D (5 bases). The CDR3 loop spans 16 amino acids. Trimming shortened V by 8 bases and J by 0 bases, and 18 bases separated the two germline ends. Per the germline V gene, CDR1 is SNHLY and CDR2 is FYNNEI. This CDR3 is CASHLAGDPSTDTQYF. The CDR3 DNA sequence: TGTGCCAGCCATCTAGCAGGAGACCCTAGCACAGATACGCAGTATTTT.

The chain couples TRBV5-1 to TRBJ2-3; no clear D gene. Germline V gene data show CDR1 as SGHRS and CDR2 as YFSETQ. CDR3 length: 12 residues. Trimming took 4 bases from V and 6 from J, leaving 9 bases between them. The CDR3 loop reads CASSRQADTQYF. CDR3 coding DNA: TGCGCCAGCAGCCGCCAGGCGGATACGCAGTATTTT.

V gene TRBV5-4 combines with J gene TRBJ1-2; TRBD1 is a possible D gene (5 bases). From germline, CDR1 is SGHNT and CDR2 YYREEE (reference sequence). CDR3 length equals 15 residues. The V end lost 1 base, the J end lost 4 bases, and 14 bases lay between the germline ends. The CDR3 region has the DNA TGTGCCAGCAGCTTGACCCAGGGCCAATCCTATGGCTACACCTTC. It encodes CASSLTQGQSYGYTF.

The rearrangement joins TRBV7-9 to TRBJ2-2; TRBD1 matches at 9 bases. The CDR3 runs 15 residues. The germline gives CDR1 SEHNR, CDR2 FQNEAQ (reference sequence). The V gene end was trimmed by 3 bases and the J gene end by 4 bases; junction bases not matched to a gene: 3. CDR3 nucleotides: TGTGCCAGCAGCTTCCTGGGACAGGGCACCGGGGAGCTGTTTTTT. Protein sequence: CASSFLGQGTGELFF. Looking up the rest from reference TRBV7-9 and TRBJ2-2 gives the full variable domain: DTGVSQNPRHKITKRGQNVTFRCDPISEHNRLYWYRQTLGQGPEFLTYFQNEAQLEKSRLLSDRFSAERPKGSFSTLEIQRTEQGDSAMYLCASSFLGQGTGELFFGEGSRLTVL.

The chain couples TRBV28 to TRBJ1-5, with D perhaps matching TRBD1 (6 bases). Trimming stripped 8 bases from V and 5 bases from J, with 10 bases between. The CDR3 totals 12 residues. From germline, CDR1 is MDHEN and CDR2 SYDVKM. This chain's CDR3 is CASAGGDQPQHF. The CDR3 DNA follows: TGTGCCAGCGCTGGGGGCGATCAGCCCCAGCATTTT.

This chain joins TRBV2 and TRBJ2-5, with TRBD1 as a possible D gene (6 bases). The end of the DNA fits TRBJ2-7 better, so the J call may be wrong. CDR1 SNHLY and CDR2 FYNNEI come from the germline V gene. This CDR3 has 12 residues. The CDR3 DNA follows: TGTGCCAGCATCGGACAGCCCTACGAGCAGTACTTC. Residues: CASIGQPYEQYF.

The chain uses TRBV9 and TRBJ2-7, with TRBD2 as a possible D gene (5 bases). V was pared by 0 bases and J by 3 bases, with 13 bases between. The CDR3 consists of 15 residues. The germline CDR1 and CDR2 sequences are SGDLS and YYNGEE. This CDR3 is CASSVAGTDYYEQYF. The CDR3 DNA is TGTGCCAGCAGCGTAGCCGGTACCGACTACTACGAGCAGTACTTC.

The rearrangement links TRBV18 to TRBJ2-5, with a tentative D call TRBD1 (6 bases). The CDR3 contains 14 residues. Germline V CDR1 and CDR2: KGHSH, LQKENI. The V end lost 0 bases, the J end lost 5 bases, and 10 bases lay between the germline ends. The CDR3 bases are TGTGCCAGCTCACCACCAACAGGGCGGGAGACCCAGTACTTC. Amino acids: CASSPPTGRETQYF.

The chain joins TRBV2 to TRBJ1-6, with D unclear. The CDR3 has 15 residues. Germline loops: CDR1 SNHLY, CDR2 FYNNEI. Between the trimmed V and J ends, which lost 1 base and 8 bases, there was a span of 12 bases. In DNA, the CDR3 is TGTGCCAGCAGTGAAGACGCGGGAGGTGATTCACCCCTCCACTTT. This codes for CASSEDAGGDSPLHF.

As concerns this clone: One end of the junction is discordant with germline, which a read error may explain. CDR3 sequence: CSSSPRGASGGNEQFF. CDR3 nucleotide sequence: TGTTCCAGCAGCCCGCGCGGTGCTAGCGGGGGAAATGAGCAGTTCTTC. The V call is TRBV7-9, the J call TRBJ2-1; 10 bases are a match to TRBD2. Germline assignment: CDR1 SEHNR and CDR2 FQNEAQ (reference sequence). CDR3 length: 16 residues.

The rearrangement joins TRBV12-5 to TRBJ2-7; tentative D call: TRBD1 (5 bases). CDR1 is LGHNT and CDR2 is FRNRAP in the germline V gene. Trimming shortened V by 5 bases and J by 4 bases, and 12 bases separated the two germline ends. CDR3 length: 13 residues. CDR3 bases: TGTGCTAGTGGTCTGACAGTTGCTTACGAGCAGTACTTC. This sequence encodes CASGLTVAYEQYF. The variable domain in full, completed from reference TRBV12-5 and TRBJ2-7, reads DARVTQTPRHKVTEMGQEVTMRCQPILGHNTVFWYRQTMMQGLELLAYFRNRAPLDDSGMPKDRFSAEMPDATLATLKIQPSEPRDSAVYFCASGLTVAYEQYFGPGTRLTVT.

The V and J genes are TRBV19 and TRBJ2-5, with D possibly matching TRBD2 (6 bases). Per the germline V gene, CDR1 is LNHDA and CDR2 is SQIVND (reference sequence). CDR3 length equals 14 residues. The V and J ends lost 6 bases and 1 base respectively, with 12 bases between them. The CDR3 region is CASSLLATQETQYF. The DNA of the CDR3 is TGTGCCAGTAGCCTACTAGCAACCCAAGAGACCCAGTACTTC.

The chain links TRBV19 to TRBJ2-2, with a weak D call TRBD1 (6 bases). The CDR3 runs 14 residues. V lost 8 bases and J lost 4, with 14 bases in between. Germline-derived CDR1 and CDR2 are LNHDA and SQIVND (reference sequence). The CDR3: CASRLWGRTGELFF. The CDR3 bases are TGTGCCAGTCGGCTCTGGGGGCGCACCGGGGAGCTGTTTTTT.

This clone was found a few times. The chain employs TRBV10-3 and TRBJ1-1; D remains unclear. The CDR3 covers 15 residues. Per germline, CDR1 ENHRY and CDR2 SYGVKD. With 2 bases removed from V and 6 bases from J, the gap between germline ends came to 16 bases. The CDR3 DNA is TGTGCCATCAGTGAGCCCCTTCCTGGGAGTCCTGAAGCTTTCTTT. Translating gives CAISEPLPGSPEAFF.

The chain couples TRBV18 to TRBJ1-1; D not resolved. V was shortened by 1 base and J by 5 bases, with 11 bases between the two germline ends. The CDR3 has 14 amino acids. The germline gives CDR1 KGHSH, CDR2 LQKENI. CDR3 in amino acids: CASSPRATGTEAFF. In nucleotides, the CDR3 is TGTGCCAGCTCACCACGGGCTACGGGGACTGAAGCTTTCTTT.

Only a few counts were recorded for this clone. The chain links TRBV21-1 to TRBJ1-1; the table's D call, TRBD1, was not checked against the DNA. TRBV21-1 is noted as a pseudogene. The CDR3 is made up of 15 amino acids. In nucleotides, the CDR3 is TGTGCCAGCAGCAAAGACAGGGGAAAATACACTGAAGCTTTCTTT. It yields the protein CASSKDRGKYTEAFF.

This clone showed up just a few times. The J gene is TRBJ1-1, the V gene TRBV30; D may be TRBD1 (6 bases). The CDR3 length is 14 residues. Germline V gene data show CDR1 as GTSNPN and CDR2 as SVGIG (reference sequence). V lost 5 bases and J 6 bases, leaving 19 bases between the germline ends. The CDR3 sequence is CAWAKQGGVPEAFF. The CDR3 DNA is TGTGCCTGGGCTAAACAGGGAGGGGTCCCTGAAGCTTTCTTT.

The chain recombines TRBV2 with TRBJ2-3; D perhaps matches TRBD2 (6 bases). V dropped 2 bases and J dropped 5 bases, with 11 bases sitting between them. The CDR3 is 14 residues long. The germline gives CDR1 SNHLY, CDR2 FYNNEI. The CDR3 DNA reads TGTGCCAGCAGTGAACTCGCGCGGGGAGATACGCAGTATTTT. It is translated as CASSELARGDTQYF.

This chain links TRBV7-2 with TRBJ2-1; TRBD1 might be the D (6 bases). The CDR3 consists of 14 residues. The V gene lost 0 bases and the J gene lost 9 bases, with 12 bases spanning the gap. Germline V gives CDR1 SGHTA, CDR2 FQGNSA. CDR3 bases: TGTGCCAGCAGCTTAGCGGGGGCCCCCGCTGAGCAGTTCTTC. This translates into CASSLAGAPAEQFF.

The chain has TRBV6-4 and TRBJ1-1; no reliable D call. Germline V gene data show CDR1 as MRHNA and CDR2 as SNTAGT. The CDR3 totals 13 residues. Between the trimmed V and J ends, which lost 4 bases and 5 bases, there was a span of 11 bases. As DNA, the CDR3 is TGTGCCAGCAGTGTAACTCCGGGGACTGAAGCTTTCTTT. Protein product: CASSVTPGTEAFF.

A single count supports this clone. Here the CDR3 DNA reads TGTGCCAGCAGCCAGGAGGGATGGACTGAAGCTTTCTTT. It specifies CASSQEGWTEAFF. The genes are TRBV7-3 and TRBJ1-1; no firm D call. V was shortened by 5 bases and J by 5 bases, with 12 bases between the two germline ends. The CDR3 contains 13 residues. CDR1 SGHTA and CDR2 FQGTGA come from the germline V gene.

The rearrangement uses TRBV5-6 and TRBJ1-6; D is uncertain. CDR3 length: 16 amino acids. Looked up from germline, CDR1 is SGHDT and CDR2 is YYEEEE. V was pared by 0 bases and J by 0 bases, with 7 bases between. The CDR3 region is CASSLGGSSYNSPLHF. The CDR3 DNA sequence: TGTGCCAGCAGCTTGGGCGGATCCTCCTATAATTCACCCCTCCACTTT. Together with reference TRBV5-6 and TRBJ1-6, the CDR3 gives the full variable domain: DAGVTQSPTHLIKTRGQQVTLRCSPKSGHDTVSWYQQALGQGPQFIFQYYEEEERQRGNFPDRFSGHQFPNYSSELNVNALLLGDSALYLCASSLGGSSYNSPLHFGNGTRLTVT.

The chain joins TRBV29-1 to TRBJ2-1, with a tentative D call TRBD1 (5 bases). Germline CDR1 SQVTM, CDR2 ANQGSEA. V lost 4 bases to trimming and J lost 2 bases, with 9 bases between them. The CDR3 has 13 residues. The CDR3 DNA reads TGCAGCGTTGGGGCAGGGCCCTACAATGAGCAGTTCTTC. It codes for CSVGAGPYNEQFF.

The chain is built from TRBV6-1 and TRBJ1-1; D possibly corresponds to TRBD1 (5 bases). V lost 7 bases to trimming and J lost 8 bases, with 11 bases between them. Germline V gene data show CDR1 as MNHNS and CDR2 as SASEGT. This CDR3 contains 11 residues. CDR3 DNA sequence: TGTGCCAGCACGGGGGGATTCGAAGCTTTCTTT. It is translated as CASTGGFEAFF.

The CDR3 is CASGLASGGGRGEQFF. The CDR3 nucleotides are TGTGCTAGTGGTTTGGCCAGCGGGGGAGGCCGGGGCGAGCAGTTCTTC. V gene TRBV12-5 combines with J gene TRBJ2-1; 8 bases fit TRBD2. The V and J ends lost 1 base and 10 bases, in that order; junction bases with no gene match: 12. Germline V CDR1 and CDR2: LGHNT, FRNRAP. There are 16 residues in the CDR3.